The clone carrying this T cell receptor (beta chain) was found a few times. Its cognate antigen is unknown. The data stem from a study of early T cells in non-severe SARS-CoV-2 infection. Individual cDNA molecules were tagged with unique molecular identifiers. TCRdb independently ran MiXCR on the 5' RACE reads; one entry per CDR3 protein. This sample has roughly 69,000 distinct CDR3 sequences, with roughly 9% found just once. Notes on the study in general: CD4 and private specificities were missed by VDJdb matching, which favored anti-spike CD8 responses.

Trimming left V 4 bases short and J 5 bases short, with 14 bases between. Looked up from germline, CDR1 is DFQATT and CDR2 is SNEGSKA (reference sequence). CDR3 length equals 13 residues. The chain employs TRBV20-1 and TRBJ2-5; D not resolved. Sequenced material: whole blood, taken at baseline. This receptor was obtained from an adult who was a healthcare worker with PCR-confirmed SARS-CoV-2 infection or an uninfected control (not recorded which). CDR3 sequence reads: CSAKRPPAETQYF. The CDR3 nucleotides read TGCAGTGCTAAGCGACCGCCTGCGGAGACCCAGTACTTC.